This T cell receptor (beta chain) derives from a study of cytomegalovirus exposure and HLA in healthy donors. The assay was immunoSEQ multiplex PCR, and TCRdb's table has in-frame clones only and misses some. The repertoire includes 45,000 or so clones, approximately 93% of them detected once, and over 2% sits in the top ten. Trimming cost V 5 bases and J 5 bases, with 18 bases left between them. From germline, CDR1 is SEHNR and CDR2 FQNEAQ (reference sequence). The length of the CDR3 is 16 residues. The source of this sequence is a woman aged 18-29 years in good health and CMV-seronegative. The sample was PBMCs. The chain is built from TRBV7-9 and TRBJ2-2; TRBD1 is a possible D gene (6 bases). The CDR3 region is CASSTIQGKGTGELFF. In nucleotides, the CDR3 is TGTGCCAGCAGCACAATACAGGGTAAAGGGACCGGGGAGCTGTTTTTT.